One and the same sample provided the 10 T cell receptor beta chains below, sequenced in a study of Graves' ophthalmopathy and Graves' hyperthyroidism. Amplification of the TCR beta CDR3 regions used RNA transcripts (as template). HTBI primers were used in a first-round RT-PCR, which preceded a second-round multiplex PCR. TCRdb processed the multiplex PCR reads anew with MiXCR; each CDR3 protein has one entry. This sample has 300,000 to 400,000 distinct CDR3 sequences, with roughly 15% found just once. Specimen: peripheral blood. Receptors originate from an adult woman with stable Graves' hyperthyroidism.

This clonotype was recorded many times. V and J are TRBV24-1 and TRBJ2-7; D is uncertain. The V end was cut by 3 bases, the J end by 3 bases, with 8 bases between. The CDR3 contains 13 residues. Germline V gives CDR1 KGHDR, CDR2 SFDVKD. CDR3 in DNA: TGTGCCACCAGTGATGTTACTGGCTACGAGCAGTACTTC. Translated: CATSDVTGYEQYF.

Ten or more counts support this clonotype. The genes are TRBV19 and TRBJ2-5, with 13 bases lining up with TRBD2. The germline V gene has CDR1 LNHDA and CDR2 SQIVND (reference sequence). The CDR3 is 15 amino acids. V shed 5 bases and J 6 bases; nucleotides not matched to a gene: 6. CDR3 region: CASSVTSGRAKTQYF. The CDR3 coding sequence is TGTGCCAGTAGTGTCACTAGCGGGAGGGCCAAGACCCAGTACTTC.

The chain combines TRBV7-2 with TRBJ2-7; D tentatively reads TRBD1 or TRBD2 (5 bases each). The V end lost 5 bases, the J end lost 3 bases, and 17 bases lay between the germline ends. Germline V gene lookup returns CDR1 SGHTA and CDR2 FQGNSA. The CDR3 runs 15 residues. CDR3 DNA: TGTGCCAGCAGCCCGGTGGGGGTACCCTACTACGAGCAGTACTTC. Its protein product is CASSPVGVPYYEQYF.

This clonotype was detected ten times or more. The rearrangement links TRBV7-8 to TRBJ1-2; D might be TRBD1 (5 bases). Trimming cost V 4 bases and J 8 bases, with 14 bases left between them. The germline V gene encodes CDR1 SGHVS and CDR2 FQNEAQ. This CDR3 has 13 amino acids. CDR3 sequence: CASSSGTGLGYTF. The CDR3 nucleotides read TGTGCCAGCAGCTCCGGGACGGGGCTGGGCTACACCTTC.

This clonotype appeared a single time. The chain is built from TRBV27 and TRBJ1-2; 7 bases line up with TRBD1. The CDR3 consists of 14 residues. The V gene end was trimmed by 6 bases and the J gene end by 7 bases; junction bases not matched to a gene: 11. CDR1 and CDR2 (germline): MNHEY, SMNVEV (reference sequence). CDR3: CASRDTGARGGYTF. The DNA for the CDR3 is TGTGCCAGCAGGGACACAGGGGCGCGGGGTGGCTACACCTTC.

This clonotype was seen at least ten times. The CDR3 DNA is TGTGCCTGGAGTGTACTACAGTACGGGGAGCTGTTTTTT. This codes for CAWSVLQYGELFF. This chain joins TRBV30 and TRBJ2-2; the D is unclear. The V and J ends lost 0 bases and 7 bases respectively, with 9 bases between them. The length of the CDR3 is 13 residues. Germline-derived CDR1 and CDR2 are GTSNPN and SVGIG (reference sequence). Looking up the rest from reference TRBV30 and TRBJ2-2 gives the full variable domain: SQTIHQWPATLVQPVGSPLSLECTVEGTSNPNLYWYRQAAGRGLQLLFYSVGIGQISSEVPQNLSASRPQDRQFILSSKKLLLSDSGFYLCAWSVLQYGELFFGEGSRLTVL.

The J gene is TRBJ2-5, the V gene TRBV27; D gene uncertain. V was clipped by 7 bases and J by 5 bases, with 14 bases between them. There are 13 residues in the CDR3. Looked up from germline, CDR1 is MNHEY and CDR2 is SMNVEV (reference sequence). The CDR3, as DNA: TGTGCCAGCAAGTTCACCGGCACGGAGACCCAGTACTTC. It yields the protein CASKFTGTETQYF.

In this sample, this clonotype turned up a few times. The V and J genes are TRBV5-1 and TRBJ1-1, with TRBD1 identical over 8 bases. The CDR3 has 17 residues. CDR1 SGHRS and CDR2 YFSETQ come from the germline V gene. With V trimmed by 0 bases and J by 7 bases, 14 bases remained unmatched. CDR3 amino acids: CASSLGWAGGELDEAFF. CDR3 sequence (DNA): TGCGCCAGCAGCTTGGGGTGGGCAGGGGGCGAGTTGGATGAAGCTTTCTTT.

V gene TRBV6-5 combines with J gene TRBJ2-7; D remains unclear. Trimming took off 4 bases at V and 5 bases at J, with 21 bases between the two ends. CDR3 length: 16 amino acids. The V gene's germline CDR1 is MNHEY and CDR2 SVGAGI. The DNA for the CDR3 is TGTGCCAGCAGTTTGACTCCTGGACGGCTAAGCGACGAGCAGTACTTC. Its protein product is CASSLTPGRLSDEQYF.

A few counts support this clonotype. The V gene is TRBV30, the J gene TRBJ1-3; D is uncertain. With 0 bases removed from V and 2 bases from J, the gap between germline ends came to 14 bases. CDR3 length: 16 amino acids. Looked up from germline, CDR1 is GTSNPN and CDR2 is SVGIG (reference sequence). CDR3 nucleotides: TGTGCCTGGAGTGTCCCGTTGAGAGTTGCTGGAAACACCATATATTTT. Its protein product is CAWSVPLRVAGNTIYF.